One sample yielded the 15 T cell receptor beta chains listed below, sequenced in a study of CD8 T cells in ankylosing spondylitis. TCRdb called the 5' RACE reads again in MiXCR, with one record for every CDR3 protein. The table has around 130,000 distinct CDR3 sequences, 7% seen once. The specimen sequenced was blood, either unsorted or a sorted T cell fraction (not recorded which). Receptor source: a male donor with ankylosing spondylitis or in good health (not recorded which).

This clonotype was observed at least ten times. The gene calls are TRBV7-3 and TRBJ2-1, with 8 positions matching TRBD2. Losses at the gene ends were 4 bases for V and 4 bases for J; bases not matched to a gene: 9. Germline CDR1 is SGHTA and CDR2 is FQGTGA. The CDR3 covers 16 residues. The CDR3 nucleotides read TGTGCCAGCAGCTCCACTAGCGGTGGCCCTTACAATGAGCAGTTCTTC. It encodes CASSSTSGGPYNEQFF. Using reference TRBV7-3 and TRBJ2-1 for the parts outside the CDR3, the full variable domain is GAGVSQTPSNKVTEKGKYVELRCDPISGHTALYWYRQSLGQGPEFLIYFQGTGAADDSGLPNDRFFAVRPEGSVSTLKIQRTERGDSAVYLCASSSTSGGPYNEQFFGPGTRLTVL.

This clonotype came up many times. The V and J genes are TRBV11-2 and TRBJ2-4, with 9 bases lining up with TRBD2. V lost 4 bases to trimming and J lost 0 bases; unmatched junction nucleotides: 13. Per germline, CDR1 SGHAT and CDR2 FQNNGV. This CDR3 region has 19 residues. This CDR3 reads CASSSSGTSSLLAKNIQYF. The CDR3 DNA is TGTGCCAGCAGCTCGTCCGGGACTAGCAGTTTACTAGCCAAAAACATTCAGTACTTC.

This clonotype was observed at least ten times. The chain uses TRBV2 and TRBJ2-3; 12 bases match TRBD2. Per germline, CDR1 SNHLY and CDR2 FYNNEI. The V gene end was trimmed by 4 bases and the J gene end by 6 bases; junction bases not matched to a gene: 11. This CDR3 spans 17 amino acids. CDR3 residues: CASSASLLAGGFDTQYF. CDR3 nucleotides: TGTGCCAGCAGTGCTAGCCTCCTAGCGGGAGGGTTTGATACGCAGTATTTT.

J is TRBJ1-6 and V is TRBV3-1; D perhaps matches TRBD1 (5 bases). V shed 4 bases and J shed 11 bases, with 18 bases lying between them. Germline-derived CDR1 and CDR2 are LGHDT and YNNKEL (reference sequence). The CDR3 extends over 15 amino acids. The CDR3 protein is CASSPGEVTYAPLHF. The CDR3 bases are TGTGCCAGCAGCCCGGGGGAAGTTACATACGCACCCCTCCACTTT. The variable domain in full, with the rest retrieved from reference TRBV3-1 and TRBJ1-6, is DTAVSQTPKYLVTQMGNDKSIKCEQNLGHDTMYWYKQDSKKFLKIMFSYNNKELIINETVPNRFSPKSPDKAHLNLHINSLELGDSAVYFCASSPGEVTYAPLHFGNGTRLTVT.

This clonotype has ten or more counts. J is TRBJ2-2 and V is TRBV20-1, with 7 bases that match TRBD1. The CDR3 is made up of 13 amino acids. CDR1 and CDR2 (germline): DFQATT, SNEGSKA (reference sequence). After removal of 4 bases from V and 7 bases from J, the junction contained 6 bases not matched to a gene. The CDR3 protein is CSAIQGYDGELFF. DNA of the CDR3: TGCAGTGCTATACAGGGGTACGACGGGGAGCTGTTTTTT.

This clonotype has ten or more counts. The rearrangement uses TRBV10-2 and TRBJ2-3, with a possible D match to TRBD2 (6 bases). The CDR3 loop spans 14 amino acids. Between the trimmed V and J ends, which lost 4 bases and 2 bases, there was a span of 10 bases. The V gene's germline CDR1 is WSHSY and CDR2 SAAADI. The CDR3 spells CASSATRDTDTQYF. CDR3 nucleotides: TGCGCCAGCAGTGCGACTAGAGACACAGATACGCAGTATTTT.

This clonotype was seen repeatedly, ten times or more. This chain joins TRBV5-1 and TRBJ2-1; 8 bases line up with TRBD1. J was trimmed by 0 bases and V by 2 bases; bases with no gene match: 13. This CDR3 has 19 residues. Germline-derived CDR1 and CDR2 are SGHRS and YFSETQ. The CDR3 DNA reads TGCGCCAGCAGCTTCCGGACAGGGCTTTTTTCGAGCTCCTACAATGAGCAGTTCTTC. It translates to CASSFRTGLFSSSYNEQFF.

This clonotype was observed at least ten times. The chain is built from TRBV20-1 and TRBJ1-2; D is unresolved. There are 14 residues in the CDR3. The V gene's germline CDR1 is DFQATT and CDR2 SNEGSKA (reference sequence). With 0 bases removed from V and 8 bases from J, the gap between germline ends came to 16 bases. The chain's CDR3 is CSARDTTLSLGYTF. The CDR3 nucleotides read TGCAGTGCTAGAGATACAACCCTCTCCCTAGGCTACACCTTC.

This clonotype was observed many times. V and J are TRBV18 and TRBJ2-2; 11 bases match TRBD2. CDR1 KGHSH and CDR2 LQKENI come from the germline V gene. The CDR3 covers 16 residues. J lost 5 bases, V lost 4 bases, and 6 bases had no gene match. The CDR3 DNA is TGTGCCAGCTCACTAACTAGCGGGAGCGGAACCGGGGAGCTGTTTTTT. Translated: CASSLTSGSGTGELFF.

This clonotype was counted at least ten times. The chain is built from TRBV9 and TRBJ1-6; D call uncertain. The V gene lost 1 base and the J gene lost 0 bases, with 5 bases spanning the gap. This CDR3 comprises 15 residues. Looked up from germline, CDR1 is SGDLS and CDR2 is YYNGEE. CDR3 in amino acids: CASSVSSSYNSPLHF. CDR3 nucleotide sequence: TGTGCCAGCAGCGTATCAAGCTCCTATAATTCACCCCTCCACTTT.

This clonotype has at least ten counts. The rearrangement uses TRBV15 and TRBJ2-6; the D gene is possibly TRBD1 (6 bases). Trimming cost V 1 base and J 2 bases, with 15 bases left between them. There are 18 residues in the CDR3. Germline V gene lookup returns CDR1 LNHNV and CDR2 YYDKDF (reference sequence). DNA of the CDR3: TGTGCCACCAGCAGAGGTGGCAGGGGAAGTCCTGGGGCCAACGTCCTGACTTTC. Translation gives CATSRGGRGSPGANVLTF.

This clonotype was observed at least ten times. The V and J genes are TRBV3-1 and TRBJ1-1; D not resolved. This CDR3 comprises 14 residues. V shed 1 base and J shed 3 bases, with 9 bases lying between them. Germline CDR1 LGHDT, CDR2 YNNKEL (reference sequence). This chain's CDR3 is CASSQVGGHTEAFF. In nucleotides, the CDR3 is TGTGCCAGCAGCCAAGTAGGCGGGCACACTGAAGCTTTCTTT.

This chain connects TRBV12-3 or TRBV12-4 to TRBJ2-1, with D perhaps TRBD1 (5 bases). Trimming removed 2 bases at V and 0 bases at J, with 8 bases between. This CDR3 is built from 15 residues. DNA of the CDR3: TGTGCCAGCAGTTTACGCAGGGACTCCTACAATGAGCAGTTCTTC. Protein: CASSLRRDSYNEQFF.

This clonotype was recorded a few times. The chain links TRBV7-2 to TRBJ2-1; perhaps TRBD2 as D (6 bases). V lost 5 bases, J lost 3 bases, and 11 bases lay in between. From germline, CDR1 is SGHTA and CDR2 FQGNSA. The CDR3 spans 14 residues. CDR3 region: CASSRDSYYNEQFF. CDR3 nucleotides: TGTGCCAGCAGCCGGGACTCCTACTACAATGAGCAGTTCTTC.

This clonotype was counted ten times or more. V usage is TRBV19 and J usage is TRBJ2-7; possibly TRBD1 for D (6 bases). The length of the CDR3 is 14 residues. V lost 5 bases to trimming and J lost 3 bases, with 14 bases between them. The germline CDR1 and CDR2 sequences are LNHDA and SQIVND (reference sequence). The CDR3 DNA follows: TGTGCCAGTAGTCCGGCCGGGACACTCTACGAGCAGTACTTC. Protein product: CASSPAGTLYEQYF.